This T cell receptor beta chain derives from a study of T cell responses to AZD1222 COVID-19 vaccine. Note on this clone: What it recognizes is unknown.

This CDR3 contains 15 residues. V shed 3 bases and J shed 0 bases, with 9 bases lying between them. The V gene's germline CDR1 is MDHEN and CDR2 SYDVKM. Study-level findings and limits: Repertoire sampling was restricted to post-peak T cell response timepoints. Most donors were white British and more were female, and clonal diversity was possibly underestimated. Only five to seven AZD1222 recipients tested seropositive at baseline. Unmutated variant regions reportedly attract nearly half of all spike-specific TCRs.

TCRdb's table, derived via immunoSEQ multiplex PCR, lists solely in-frame clones and lacks some. The data contain some 110,000 clones, nearly 90% of them singletons. The sequence was collected from an adult who received the AZD1222 COVID-19 vaccine. The gene calls are TRBV28 and TRBJ1-5; D not certain. The sample here was peripheral blood, taken 28 days after the second AZD1222 dose. The CDR3 loop is CASSLHISSNQPQHF. For the CDR3, the DNA is TGTGCCAGCAGTTTGCACATCAGTAGCAATCAGCCCCAGCATTTT.